One T cell receptor beta chain is described in this entry. RNA was isolated and reverse transcribed to cDNA, the sequencing template. Clones were sequenced by immunoSEQ multiplex PCR, and TCRdb holds only the in-frame ones, with some missing. The data contain about 100,000 clones, roughly 47% of them singletons. The data derive from a study of CD8+ T cells in alopecia areata. V lost 4 bases, J lost 6 bases, and 11 bases stayed unmatched. The CDR3 has 16 amino acids. Germline V lookup: CDR1 SGHAT, CDR2 FQNNGV. Indicated treatment: oral pan-JAK inhibitor, 5-10 mg twice daily. The chain couples TRBV11-2 to TRBJ2-1, with 8 bases aligning to TRBD2. This sequence was found in a human donor with alopecia areata. The sequences come from CD8+ T cells sorted from blood, collected at week 24, from a patient treated with tofacitinib. CDR3 sequence reads: CASSSWGLAGINEQFF. Here the CDR3 DNA reads TGTGCCAGCAGCTCCTGGGGGCTAGCGGGCATCAATGAGCAGTTCTTC.